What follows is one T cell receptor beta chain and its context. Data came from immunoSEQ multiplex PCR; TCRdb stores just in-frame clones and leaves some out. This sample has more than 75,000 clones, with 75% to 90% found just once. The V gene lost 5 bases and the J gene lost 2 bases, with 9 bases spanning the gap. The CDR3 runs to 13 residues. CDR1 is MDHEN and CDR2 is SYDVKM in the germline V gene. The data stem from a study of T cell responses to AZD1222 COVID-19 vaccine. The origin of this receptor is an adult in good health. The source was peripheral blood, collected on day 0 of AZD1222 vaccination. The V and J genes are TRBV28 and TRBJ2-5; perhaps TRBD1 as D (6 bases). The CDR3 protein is CASSAGQQETQYF. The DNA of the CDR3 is TGTGCCAGCAGTGCTGGACAGCAAGAGACCCAGTACTTC.